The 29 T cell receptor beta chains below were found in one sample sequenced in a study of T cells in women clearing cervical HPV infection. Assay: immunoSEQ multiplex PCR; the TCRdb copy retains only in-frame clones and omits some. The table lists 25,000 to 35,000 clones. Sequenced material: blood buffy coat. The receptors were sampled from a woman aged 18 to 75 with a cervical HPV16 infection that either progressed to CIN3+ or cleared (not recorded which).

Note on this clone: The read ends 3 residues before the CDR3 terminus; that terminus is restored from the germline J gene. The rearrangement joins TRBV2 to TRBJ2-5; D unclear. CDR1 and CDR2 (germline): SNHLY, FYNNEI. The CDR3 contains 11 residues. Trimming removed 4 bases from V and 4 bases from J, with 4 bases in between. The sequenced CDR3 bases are TGTGCCAGCAGTGGACTAGAGACC. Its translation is CASSGLET. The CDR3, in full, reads CASSGLETQYF.

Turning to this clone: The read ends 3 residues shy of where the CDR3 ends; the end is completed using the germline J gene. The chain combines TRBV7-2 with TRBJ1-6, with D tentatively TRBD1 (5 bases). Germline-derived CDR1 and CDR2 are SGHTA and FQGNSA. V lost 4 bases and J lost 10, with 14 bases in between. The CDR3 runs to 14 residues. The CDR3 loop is CASSSAWEGSPLHF. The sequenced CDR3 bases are TGTGCCAGCAGCTCTGCTTGGGAGGGGTCACCC.

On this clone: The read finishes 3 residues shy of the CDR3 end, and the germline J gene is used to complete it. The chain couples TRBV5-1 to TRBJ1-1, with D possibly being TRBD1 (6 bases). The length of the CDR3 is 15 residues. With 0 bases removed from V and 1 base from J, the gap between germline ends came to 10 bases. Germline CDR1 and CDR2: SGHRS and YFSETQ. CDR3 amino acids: CASSLDGTKNTEAFF. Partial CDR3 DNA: TGCGCCAGCAGCTTGGACGGGACAAAGAACACTGAA.

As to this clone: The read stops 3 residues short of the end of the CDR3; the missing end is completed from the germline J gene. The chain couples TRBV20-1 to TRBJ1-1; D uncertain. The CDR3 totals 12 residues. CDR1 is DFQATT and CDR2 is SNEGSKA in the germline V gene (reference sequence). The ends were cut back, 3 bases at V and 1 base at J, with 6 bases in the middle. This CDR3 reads CSASGGNTEAFF. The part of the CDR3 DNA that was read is TGCAGTGCTAGCGGCGGGAACACTGAA.

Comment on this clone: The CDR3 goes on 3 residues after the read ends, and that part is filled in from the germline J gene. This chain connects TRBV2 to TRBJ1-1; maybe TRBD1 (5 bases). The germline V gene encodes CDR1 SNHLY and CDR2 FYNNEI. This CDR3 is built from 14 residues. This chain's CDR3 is CASSEALGRGAAFF. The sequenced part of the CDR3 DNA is TGTGCCAGCAGTGAAGCGCTGGGAAGGGGCGCT.

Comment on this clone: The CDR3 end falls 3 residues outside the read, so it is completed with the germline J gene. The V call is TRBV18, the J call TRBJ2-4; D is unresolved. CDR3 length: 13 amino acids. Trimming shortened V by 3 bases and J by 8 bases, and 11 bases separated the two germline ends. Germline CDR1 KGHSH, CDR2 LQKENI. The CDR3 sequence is CASSPLPVDIQYF. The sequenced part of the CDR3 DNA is TGTGCCAGCTCACCGCTTCCGGTTGACATT.

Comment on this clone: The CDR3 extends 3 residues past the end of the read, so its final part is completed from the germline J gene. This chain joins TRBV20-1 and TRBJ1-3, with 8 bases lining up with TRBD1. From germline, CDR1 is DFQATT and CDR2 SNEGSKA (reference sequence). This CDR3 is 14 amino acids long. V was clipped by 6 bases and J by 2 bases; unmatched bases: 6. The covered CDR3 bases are TGCAGTGCCAAGACAGGGGAGGCTGGAAACACC. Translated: CSAKTGEAGNT. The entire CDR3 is CSAKTGEAGNTIYF.

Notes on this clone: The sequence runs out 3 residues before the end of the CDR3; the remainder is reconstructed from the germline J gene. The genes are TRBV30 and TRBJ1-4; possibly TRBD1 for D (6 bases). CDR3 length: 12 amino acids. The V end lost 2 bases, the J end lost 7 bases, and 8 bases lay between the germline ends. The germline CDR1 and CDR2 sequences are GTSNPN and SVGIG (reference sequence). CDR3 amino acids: CAWSSDSEKLFF. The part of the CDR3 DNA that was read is TGTGCCTGGAGTTCGGACAGTGAAAAA. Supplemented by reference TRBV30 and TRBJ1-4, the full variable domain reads SQTIHQWPATLVQPVGSPLSLECTVEGTSNPNLYWYRQAAGRGLQLLFYSVGIGQISSEVPQNLSASRPQDRQFILSSKKLLLSDSGFYLCAWSSDSEKLFFGSGTQLSVL.

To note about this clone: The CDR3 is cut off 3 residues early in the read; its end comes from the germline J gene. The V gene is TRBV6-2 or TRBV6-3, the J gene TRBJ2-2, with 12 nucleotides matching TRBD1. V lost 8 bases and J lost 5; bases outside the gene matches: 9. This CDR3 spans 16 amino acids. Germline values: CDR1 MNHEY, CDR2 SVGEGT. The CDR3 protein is CASWTPGQGATGELFF. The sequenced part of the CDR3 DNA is TGTGCCAGCTGGACCCCGGGACAGGGGGCAACCGGGGAG.

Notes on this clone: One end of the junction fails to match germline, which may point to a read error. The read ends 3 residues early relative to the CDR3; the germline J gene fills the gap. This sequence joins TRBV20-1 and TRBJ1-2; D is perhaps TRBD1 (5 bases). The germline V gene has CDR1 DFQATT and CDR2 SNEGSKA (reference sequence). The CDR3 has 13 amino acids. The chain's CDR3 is CSPSGGSTDTYTF. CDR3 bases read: TGCAGTCCTAGCGGGGGAAGCACAGATACC.

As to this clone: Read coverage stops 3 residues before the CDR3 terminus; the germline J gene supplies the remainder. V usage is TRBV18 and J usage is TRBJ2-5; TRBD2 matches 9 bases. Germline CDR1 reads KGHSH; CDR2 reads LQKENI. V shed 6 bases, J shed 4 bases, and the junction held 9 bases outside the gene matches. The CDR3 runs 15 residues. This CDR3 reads CASSYVAGAGETQYF. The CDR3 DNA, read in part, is TGTGCCAGCTCTTACGTAGCGGGAGCGGGAGAGACC.

The CDR3 DNA, read in part, is TGTGCCTGGAATACAATAAGGGGCACTGAA. Translating it yields CAWNTIRGTE. The entire CDR3 protein is CAWNTIRGTEAFF. This chain connects TRBV30 to TRBJ1-1, with D possibly being TRBD1 (5 bases). The DNA ends 3 residues before the CDR3 does, and the rest of the CDR3 is filled in from the germline J gene. Trimming left V 4 bases short and J 4 bases short, with 13 bases between. Germline V gene lookup returns CDR1 GTSNPN and CDR2 SVGIG (reference sequence). The length of the CDR3 is 13 residues.

Incomplete CDR3 DNA: TGTGCCAGTACCCGGGGGGCTGGGGTTAATTCACCC. Translation gives CASTRGAGVNSP. The whole CDR3 sequence reads CASTRGAGVNSPLHF. The rearrangement uses TRBV19 and TRBJ1-6; maybe TRBD1 (6 bases). The CDR3 end lies 3 residues beyond the end of the read and is filled in from the germline J gene. With 7 bases removed from V and 6 bases from J, the gap between germline ends came to 16 bases. In germline, CDR1 is LNHDA, CDR2 SQIVND (reference sequence). The CDR3 covers 15 residues.

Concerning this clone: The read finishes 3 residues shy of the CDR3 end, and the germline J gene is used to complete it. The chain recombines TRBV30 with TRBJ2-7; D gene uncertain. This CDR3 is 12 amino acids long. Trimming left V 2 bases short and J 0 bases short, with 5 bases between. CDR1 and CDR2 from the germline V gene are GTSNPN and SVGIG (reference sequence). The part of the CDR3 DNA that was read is TGTGCCTGGAGTTACACCTCCTACGAG. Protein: CAWSYTSYE. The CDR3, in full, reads CAWSYTSYEQYF.

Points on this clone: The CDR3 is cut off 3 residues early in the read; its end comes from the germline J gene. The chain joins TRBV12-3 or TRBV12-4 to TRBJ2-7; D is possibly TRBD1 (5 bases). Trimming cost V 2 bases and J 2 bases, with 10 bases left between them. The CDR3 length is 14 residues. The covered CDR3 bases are TGTGCCAGCAGTTTATACAGGCACCCCTACGAG. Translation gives CASSLYRHPYE. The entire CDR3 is CASSLYRHPYEQYF.

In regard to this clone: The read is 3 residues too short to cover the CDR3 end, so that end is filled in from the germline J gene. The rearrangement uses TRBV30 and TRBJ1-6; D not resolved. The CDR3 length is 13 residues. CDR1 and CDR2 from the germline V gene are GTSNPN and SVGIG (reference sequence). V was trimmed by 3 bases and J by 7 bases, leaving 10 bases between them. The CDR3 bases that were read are TGTGCCTGGAGCTTGCGGGGAAATTCACCC. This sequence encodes CAWSLRGNSP. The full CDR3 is CAWSLRGNSPLHF.

CDR3 sequence: CASSPGLAGMSEQYF. CDR3 bases read: TGCGCCAGCAGTCCGGGACTAGCGGGTATGAGCGAG. The chain carries TRBV5-1 and TRBJ2-7; TRBD2 aligns across 12 bases. From the germline J gene comes the end of the CDR3, since the read stops 3 residues before it. J lost 6 bases, V lost 5 bases, and 9 bases had no gene match. Germline lookup yields CDR1 SGHRS and CDR2 YFSETQ. This CDR3 has 15 amino acids. The full variable domain, rest sourced from reference TRBV5-1 and TRBJ2-7, is KAGVTQTPRYLIKTRGQQVTLSCSPISGHRSVSWYQQTPGQGLQFLFEYFSETQRNKGNFPGRFSGRQFSNSRSEMNVSTLELGDSALYLCASSPGLAGMSEQYFGPGTRLTVT.

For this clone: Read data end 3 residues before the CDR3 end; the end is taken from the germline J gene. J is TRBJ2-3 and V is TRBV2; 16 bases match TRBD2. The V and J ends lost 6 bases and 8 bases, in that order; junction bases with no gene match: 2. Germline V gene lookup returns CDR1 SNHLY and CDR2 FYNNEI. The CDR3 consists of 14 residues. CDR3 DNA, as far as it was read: TGTGCCAGCAGGGGACTAGCGGGAGGGGTTACG. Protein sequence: CASRGLAGGVT. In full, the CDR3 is CASRGLAGGVTQYF.

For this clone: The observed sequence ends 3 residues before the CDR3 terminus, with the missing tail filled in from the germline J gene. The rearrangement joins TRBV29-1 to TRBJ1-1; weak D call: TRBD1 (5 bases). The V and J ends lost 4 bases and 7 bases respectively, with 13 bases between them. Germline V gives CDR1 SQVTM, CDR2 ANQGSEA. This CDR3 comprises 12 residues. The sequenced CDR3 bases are TGCAGCGTTGGGTCCGGGGGAAATGAA. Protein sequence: CSVGSGGNE. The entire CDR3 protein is CSVGSGGNEAFF. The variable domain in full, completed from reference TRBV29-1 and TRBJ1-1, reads SAVISQKPSRDICQRGTSLTIQCQVDSQVTMMFWYRQQPGQSLTLIATANQGSEATYESGFVIDKFPISRPNLTFSTLTVSNMSPEDSSIYLCSVGSGGNEAFFGQGTRLTVV.

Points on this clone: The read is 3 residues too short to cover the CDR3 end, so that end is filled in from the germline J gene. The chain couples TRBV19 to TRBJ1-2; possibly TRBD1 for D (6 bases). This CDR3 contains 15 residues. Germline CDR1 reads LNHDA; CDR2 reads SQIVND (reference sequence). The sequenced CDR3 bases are TGTGCCAGCACGACATCAGGGGTCTCCTACAATGAC. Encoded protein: CASTTSGVSYND. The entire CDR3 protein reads CASTTSGVSYNDYTF.

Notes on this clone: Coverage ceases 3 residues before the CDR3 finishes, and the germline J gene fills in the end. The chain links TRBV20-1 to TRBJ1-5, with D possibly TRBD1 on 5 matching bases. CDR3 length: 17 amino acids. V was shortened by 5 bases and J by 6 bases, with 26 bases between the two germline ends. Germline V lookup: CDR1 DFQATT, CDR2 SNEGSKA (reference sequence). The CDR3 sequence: CSAGGRDSPGVGQPQHF. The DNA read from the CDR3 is TGCAGTGCTGGCGGCAGGGATAGTCCGGGGGTAGGTCAGCCC.

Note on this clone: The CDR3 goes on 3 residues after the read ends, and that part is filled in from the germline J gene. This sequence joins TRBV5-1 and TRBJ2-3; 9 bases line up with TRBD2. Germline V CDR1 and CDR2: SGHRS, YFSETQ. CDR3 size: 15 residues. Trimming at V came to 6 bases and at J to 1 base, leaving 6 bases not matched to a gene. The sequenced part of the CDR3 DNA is TGCGCCAGCACCCAAAGGACTAGCGGCACAGATACG. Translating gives CASTQRTSGTDT. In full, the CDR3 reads CASTQRTSGTDTQYF.

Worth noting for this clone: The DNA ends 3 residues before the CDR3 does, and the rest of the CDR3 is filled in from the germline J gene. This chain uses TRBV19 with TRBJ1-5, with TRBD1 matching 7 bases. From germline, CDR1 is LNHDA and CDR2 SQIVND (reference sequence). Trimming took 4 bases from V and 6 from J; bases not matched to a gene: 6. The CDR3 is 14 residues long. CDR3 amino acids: CASSKLGGSQPQHF. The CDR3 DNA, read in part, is TGTGCCAGTAGTAAATTAGGGGGCTCTCAGCCC.

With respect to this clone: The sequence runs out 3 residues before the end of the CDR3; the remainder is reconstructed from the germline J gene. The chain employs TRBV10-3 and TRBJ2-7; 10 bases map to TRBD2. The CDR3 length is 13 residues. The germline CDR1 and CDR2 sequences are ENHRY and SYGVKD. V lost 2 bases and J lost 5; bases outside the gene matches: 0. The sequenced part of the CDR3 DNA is TGTGCCATCAGTGAGGGGACTAGCGACGAG. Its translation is CAISEGTSDE. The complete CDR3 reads CAISEGTSDEQYF.

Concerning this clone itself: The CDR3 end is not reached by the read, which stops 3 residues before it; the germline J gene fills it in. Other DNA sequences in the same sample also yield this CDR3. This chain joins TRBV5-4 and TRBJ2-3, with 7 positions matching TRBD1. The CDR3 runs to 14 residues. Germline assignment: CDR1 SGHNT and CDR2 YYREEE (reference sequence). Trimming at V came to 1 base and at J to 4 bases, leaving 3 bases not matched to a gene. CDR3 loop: CASSLSQGADTQYF. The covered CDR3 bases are TGTGCCAGCAGCTTGAGTCAGGGGGCAGATACG.

CDR3 amino acids: CASSLASTDTYTF. Incomplete CDR3 DNA: TGTGCCAGCAGCTTAGCGAGCACAGATACC. The V gene is TRBV7-7, the J gene TRBJ1-2; D gene ambiguous. The read finishes 3 residues shy of the CDR3 end, and the germline J gene is used to complete it. The germline V gene has CDR1 SSHAT and CDR2 FNYEAQ (reference sequence). The CDR3 contains 13 residues.

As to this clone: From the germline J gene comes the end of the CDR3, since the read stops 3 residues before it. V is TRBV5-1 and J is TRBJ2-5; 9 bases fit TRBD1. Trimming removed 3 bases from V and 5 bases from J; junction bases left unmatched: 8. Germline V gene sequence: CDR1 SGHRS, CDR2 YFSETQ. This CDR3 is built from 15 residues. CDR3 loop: CASSSGTGPRETQYF. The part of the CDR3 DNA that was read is TGCGCCAGCAGCTCGGGGACAGGGCCACGGGAGACC.

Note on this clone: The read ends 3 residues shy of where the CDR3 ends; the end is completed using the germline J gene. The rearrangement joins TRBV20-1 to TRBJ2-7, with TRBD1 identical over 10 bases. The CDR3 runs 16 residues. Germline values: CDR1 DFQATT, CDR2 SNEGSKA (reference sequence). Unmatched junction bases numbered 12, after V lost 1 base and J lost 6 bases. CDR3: CSARAARGQGPLEQYF. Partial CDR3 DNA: TGCAGTGCTAGAGCGGCCCGGGGACAGGGGCCTCTCGAG.

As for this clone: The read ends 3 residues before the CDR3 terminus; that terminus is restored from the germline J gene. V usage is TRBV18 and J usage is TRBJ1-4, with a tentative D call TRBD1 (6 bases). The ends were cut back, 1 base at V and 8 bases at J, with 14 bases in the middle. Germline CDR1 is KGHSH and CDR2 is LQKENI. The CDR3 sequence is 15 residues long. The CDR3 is CASSPLVGGEEKLFF. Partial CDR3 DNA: TGTGCCAGCTCACCACTCGTAGGGGGGGAAGAAAAA.